This T cell receptor beta chain stems from a study of CD8 T cells in Susac syndrome. RNA amounts of about 0.45 to 1 ug underwent reverse transcription with random hexamers. immunoSEQ multiplex PCR amplified TCR beta CDR3 across 54 Vbeta, 13 Jbeta. MiXCR, applied by TCRdb to the immunoSEQ multiplex PCR reads, yields one record per CDR3 protein. The sample consists of 120,000 or so distinct CDR3 sequences, 93% of them appearing once. Sequencing of TCR beta was performed on blood CD8+ and CD4+ T cells. Patients with stable or active relapsing-remitting disease, all of them treatment-naive, made up the multiple sclerosis controls. The CD8+ and CD4+ T cells were isolated magnetically using a negative isolation approach, whereas the TEMRA cells were enriched by FACS. Material for sequencing was CD4+ T cells from PBMCs. The receptor's source is a human donor with multiple sclerosis.

This CDR3 reads CASSPGTAQLQETQYF. The DNA for the CDR3 is TGTGCCAGCAGTCCTGGGACAGCTCAACTCCAAGAGACCCAGTACTTC. The J gene is TRBJ2-5, the V gene TRBV6-1; 7 bases are a match to TRBD1. V lost 5 bases to trimming and J lost 1 base; unmatched junction nucleotides: 10. The CDR3 is 16 residues long. The V gene's germline CDR1 is MNHNS and CDR2 SASEGT.